This T cell receptor (beta chain) was retrieved from a study of cytomegalovirus exposure and HLA in healthy donors. This clone was counted at least ten times. Germline loops: CDR1 SSHAT, CDR2 FNYEAQ (reference sequence). The ends were cut back, 1 base at V and 7 bases at J, with 13 bases in the middle. The CDR3 is made up of 15 amino acids. The study ran its PCR with 60 Vbeta and 13 Jbeta primers. Data came from immunoSEQ multiplex PCR; TCRdb stores just in-frame clones and leaves some out. The table has about 160,000 clones, around 78% seen once. The gene calls are TRBV7-7 and TRBJ2-2; the D is unclear. The sequence was collected from a middle-aged woman in good health and CMV-seronegative. Sequenced input: PBMCs. The CDR3 DNA reads as TGTGCCAGCAGCTTAGATTTGGCCGGCGGCGGGGAGCTGTTTTTT. Residues: CASSLDLAGGGELFF.